This T cell receptor beta chain derives from a study of T cell repertoires in cytomegalovirus infection. Overall study: Selection of CMV epitopes for the study included recently identified HLA-C-restricted and well-studied HLA-B-restricted ones.

MiXCR, applied by TCRdb to the reads, yields one record per CDR3 protein. The sample has around 360,000 distinct CDR3 sequences; 34% are singletons. As for this clonotype: Antigen: not known.

Germline V gives CDR1 LGHNT, CDR2 FRNRAP. This CDR3 is built from 14 residues. Trimming stripped 3 bases from V and 4 bases from J, with 12 bases between. Whole-study results and caveats: Summed frequency of shared TCR beta families picked out CMV carriers who also had the relevant HLA. Clonotype analysis showed dominance of the ex vivo response by HLA-C-restricted CMV-specific TCR beta clonotypes.

The J gene is TRBJ1-2, the V gene TRBV12-5; D is uncertain. The material was cultured PBMCs, obtained from culture after CMV antigen stimulation. This sequence originates from a human donor in good health (CMV status not recorded). Some clones in this sample may be carry-over from other donors' samples. The CDR3 reads CASGFSPPGYGYTF. CDR3 bases: TGTGCTAGTGGTTTCTCACCTCCTGGCTATGGCTACACCTTC.